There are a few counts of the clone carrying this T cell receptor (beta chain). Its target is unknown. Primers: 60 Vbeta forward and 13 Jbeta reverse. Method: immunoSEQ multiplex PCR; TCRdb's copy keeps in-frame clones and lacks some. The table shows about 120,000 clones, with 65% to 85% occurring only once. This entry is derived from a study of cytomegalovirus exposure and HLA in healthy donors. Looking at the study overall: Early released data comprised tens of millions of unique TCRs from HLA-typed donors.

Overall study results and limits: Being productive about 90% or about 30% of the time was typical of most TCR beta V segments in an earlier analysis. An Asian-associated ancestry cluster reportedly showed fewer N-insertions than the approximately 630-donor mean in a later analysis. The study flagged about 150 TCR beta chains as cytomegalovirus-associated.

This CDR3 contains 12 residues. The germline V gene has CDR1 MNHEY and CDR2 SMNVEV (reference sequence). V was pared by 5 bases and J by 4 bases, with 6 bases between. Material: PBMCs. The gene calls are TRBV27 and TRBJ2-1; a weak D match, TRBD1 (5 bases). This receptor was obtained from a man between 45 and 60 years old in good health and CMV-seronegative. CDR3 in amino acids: CASSRGYNEQFF. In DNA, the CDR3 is TGTGCCAGCAGTAGGGGTTACAATGAGCAGTTCTTC.